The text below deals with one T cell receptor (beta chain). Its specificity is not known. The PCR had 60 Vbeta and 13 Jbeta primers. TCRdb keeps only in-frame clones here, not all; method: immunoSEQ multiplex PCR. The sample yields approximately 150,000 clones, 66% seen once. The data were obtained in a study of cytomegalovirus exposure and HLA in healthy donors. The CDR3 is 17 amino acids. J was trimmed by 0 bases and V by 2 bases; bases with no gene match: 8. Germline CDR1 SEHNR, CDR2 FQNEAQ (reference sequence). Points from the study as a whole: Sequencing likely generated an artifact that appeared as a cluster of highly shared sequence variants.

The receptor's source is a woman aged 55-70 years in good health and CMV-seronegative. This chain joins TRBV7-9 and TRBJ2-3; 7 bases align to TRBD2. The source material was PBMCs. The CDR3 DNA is TGTGCCAGCAGCTTATCTAGCGGAGGGCCTAGCACAGATACGCAGTATTTT. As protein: CASSLSSGGPSTDTQYF.